This T cell receptor beta chain emerged from a study of blood T cell repertoires in COVID-19. A single count supports this clone. How the authors handled the data: Estimation of nucleated cell counts was performed using reference gene primer amplification. Profiled with immunoSEQ multiplex PCR; TCRdb holds only in-frame clones, not every one. From that table come the V and J calls and clone size; the DNA was used to work out D and trimming. This table has about 250,000 clones, around 85% appearing once. The source is a woman aged 30 to 39 who had recovered from COVID-19. Sequenced material: PBMCs or T cells enriched from blood (not recorded which).

In nucleotides, the CDR3 is TGTGCCAGCAGTTTGGGAGGGACAGGGGGAAACTATGGCTACACCTTC. Translated: CASSLGGTGGNYGYTF. The chain uses TRBV28 and TRBJ1-2; 11 nucleotides agree with TRBD1. Trimming removed 3 bases from V and 2 bases from J; junction bases left unmatched: 5. Germline CDR1 reads MDHEN; CDR2 reads SYDVKM. The CDR3 has 16 amino acids.